Given below is one T cell receptor beta chain in context. Its antigen specificity is not known. Per-base qualities were not stored, and no clone one base away is much larger. This record belongs to a study of cytomegalovirus exposure and HLA in healthy donors (dated by TCRdb to the late 2010s). About the study as a whole: In an earlier analysis of under 750 of the donors, around 290 Gb of sequence data and 100 million or so unique TCR beta sequences from 150 million to 200 million T cells were reported. An early release that covered 640 HLA-typed donors contained around 300 gigabases of sequencing data and roughly 84 million unique TCR sequences. Of the roughly 390 genotyped donors, 75% to 85% were placed in the genetic ancestry cluster associated with self-reported Caucasian donors. The aim of the study was to test whether cataloging public T cell receptors could identify signatures of past pathogen exposure. The study used immunosequencing to profile the T cell repertoires of several hundred subjects and linked those repertoires to cytomegalovirus serostatus. Besides the first cohort of approximately 710 subjects, a separate validation cohort made up of 120 different subjects was used. To predict cytomegalovirus infection status, the study combined high-throughput TCR immunosequencing, statistical association of individual TCRs with disease status, and machine learning. In a later analysis, previously published TCR beta repertoires from 550 to 750 donors were re-analyzed and high-resolution HLA genotyping was added so that TCR occurrence patterns could be studied. Rather than drawing on any new phenotypic data, the later analysis identified candidate immune exposures from TCR beta sequences and the way those sequences occurred across donors. In an earlier analysis of about 590 of the donors, high-throughput TCR beta sequencing was used to judge whether each TCR beta V gene segment behaved as functional or pseudogenic. Alongside the repertoire data, information on donor age, sex, ethnicity and CMV serostatus was compiled. In a later genetic analysis, genome-wide SNP genotypes for about 55% of the roughly 670 donors were used, and that subset was treated as a discovery cohort. All discovery cohort repertoires had been generated on a single sequencing platform. HLA typing covered class I and class II loci at four-digit resolution. The number of typed donors differed by locus: 629-630 for A, B, C, DRB1 and DQB1; about 520 for DQA1; fewer than 610 for DPA1; and 400 to 480 for DPB1. Several DR-DQ haplotypes were treated as single units for association and clustering because of strong linkage in the cohort. Across about 370 genotyped donors of the cohort, an average of roughly 250,000 unique TCR beta nucleotide sequences per donor were sequenced, and around 20% of those sequences were non-productive.

The method behind the library was the immunoSEQ multiplex PCR assay. For the multiplex PCR, a mixture combining 60 forward primers for TCR Vbeta segments and 13 reverse primers for TCR Jbeta segments was used. The CDR3 region of rearranged TCR beta genes was amplified from genomic DNA by a multiplex PCR assay. The amplified TCR beta libraries were sequenced on the Illumina HiSeq System as 87-base-pair reads. For the original study's pipeline: In a later analysis, tens of millions of unique TCR beta chains were counted across the approximately 620 repertoires, and approximately 9.9 million of these chains were shared by at least two donors. To remove PCR and sequencing errors, raw reads were error-corrected and collapsed into unique sequences using a nearest-neighbor algorithm that merged closely related sequences. CDR3 sequences were aligned to IMGT reference sequences to assign V, D and J gene segments. For a sequence to be retained, a match of at least six nucleotides to both a V gene segment and a J gene segment was required. Rearrangements were called productive when the CDR3 lacked stop codons and stayed in frame with V and J; all others were non-productive. Following IMGT convention, CDR3 was defined as the stretch from the second conserved V-encoded cysteine to the conserved J-encoded phenylalanine. The earlier analysis of approximately 500 of the donors excluded sequences that lacked an unambiguous match to a single V gene segment. An earlier analysis of 500 to 600 of the donors classified V segments as functional when productive rearrangements were above 56.7% and as segregating when the standard deviation between donors was above 5%. A statistical classification framework was built to diagnose cytomegalovirus status from the catalog of TCR beta chain sequences. A later analysis assigned V and J genes by comparing TCR nucleotide sequences with IMGT/GENE-DB human TR gene sequences. In a later analysis, CDR3 sequences and most-parsimonious VDJ recombination scenarios were assigned using the TCRdist pipeline. In a later analysis, each TCR beta chain was defined by its CDR3 amino acid sequence together with its V-gene family, and reads without a unique V-gene family were excluded. A later analysis removed 550 to 650 highly shared, low-generation-probability nucleotide sequences to deal with suspected cross-contamination and a sequencing artifact. A later analysis calculated a clonal expansion index for each public chain from normalized within-repertoire ranks of inferred template counts. In a later analysis, generation probabilities were computed with a VDJ recombination model fitted to out-of-frame rearrangements, and the resulting probabilities were checked against IGoR. Hypergeometric tests were used in a later analysis to score TCR-TCR, TCR-HLA and TCR-CMV co-occurrence, with a repertoire-size bias correction applied to the TCR pairs. In a later analysis, false discovery rates were estimated by permuting HLA or CMV assignments 20 times. In a later analysis, co-occurring TCRs were grouped using DBSCAN, and TCRdist sequence similarity was added for clustering within HLA-allele-positive subsets. Repertoires with fewer than 30,000 or more than 120,000 public chains were left out of co-occurrence clustering, as were roughly five repertoires with anomalous nucleotide sharing. TCRdb's version of the immuneACCESS table is confined to in-frame rearrangements and falls short of the full clone set. An unresolved V gene accounts for under half of the shortfall where checked; the remainder is of unknown origin. Clone size and the V and J calls come from that table; the DNA yielded D and trimming. For this sample the table gives about 190,000 clones, of which 70% to 75% were detected only once. Jointly, the top ten make up about 4.6% of the sample.

The cohort comprised 666 healthy bone marrow donors. All cohort members were sampled while nominally healthy, although unrecorded immune exposures were likely present. The donor tested CMV seropositive and was one of the 289 seropositive cohort members. Every donor gave a peripheral blood sample, and the peripheral blood mononuclear cells from that sample were used for TCR beta sequencing. The Qiagen DNeasy Blood Extraction Kit was used to extract genomic DNA from the blood cell samples. The paper's findings and limits, for the study overall: A later analysis found that most CMV-associated TCR beta chains appeared HLA-restricted, with HLA associations seemingly driven largely by CMV exposure. In a later analysis, TCR association rates were found to vary across HLA loci, with the most associated TCRs seen for DRB1 alleles and the fewest for HLA-C alleles. Because counts were too low, fewer than 20 rarely observed V segments, including chromosome 9 orphons, were excluded from the earlier analysis of several hundred of the donors. A few of the identified cytomegalovirus-associated TCR beta chains were confirmed in vitro to be specific for cytomegalovirus antigens. In both the original and validation cohorts, the classifier was reported to diagnose cytomegalovirus status with high specificity and sensitivity. Most TCR sequences were observed very rarely across donors, whereas some public TCRs were present in many individuals. Compared with equally common non-associated chains, HLA-associated TCR beta chains in a later analysis were more clonally expanded and had lower generation probabilities. An earlier analysis of some 590 of the donors showed that most TCR beta V segments appeared in productive rearrangements either about 87% or about 30% of the time, which broadly matched IMGT annotations. A total of 150 to 200 TCR beta chains were listed by the study as associated with cytomegalovirus. For the cohort, immune exposure information was limited to CMV serostatus. Presence/absence analyses assumed roughly uniform sequencing depth across donors, an assumption that may not hold. Assigning TCR associations to individual alleles was difficult when HLA alleles, especially DR and DQ, strongly co-occurred. A later genetic analysis associated a missense DCLRE1C variant with V-gene and J-gene trimming of TCR beta chains, and an independent cohort replicated the association. Some IMGT-functional V segments, including TRBV6-2 and TRBV6-3, could not be distinguished by the 87-base-pair reads and were therefore excluded. Specific HLA alleles were associated with some 15,000 TCR beta sequences at a false discovery rate of 0.05 in a later analysis. This cohort had only TCR beta chains sequenced, and the lack of alpha or paired-chain data limited which features could be detected. Linkage disequilibrium might explain the correlated functional status among segregating V segments, but an unknown experimental factor could not be ruled out. A further reported finding was that TCR beta sequences accurately predicted the HLA-A and HLA-B alleles for most subjects in the first cohort. A later analysis reported that several top co-occurrence clusters appeared linked to parvovirus B19, influenza, CMV and Epstein-Barr virus. In a later genetic analysis, fewer N-insertions in productive TCRs were reported among donors in an Asian-associated ancestry cluster than the approximately 670-donor mean. It was suggested by the authors that the approach could potentially be generalized to other disease states and immunological phenotypes. HLA typing was unavailable for some donors at each locus, so association tests used only the typed subset. A group of highly shared sequence variants was considered likely to be a technical artifact of the sequencing pipeline.

The CDR3 covers 16 residues, taking in both the cysteine and the phenylalanine. The DNA shown is the 48-base CDR3, in frame from base 1. Reading the germline V gene gives CDR1 SGHRS and CDR2 YFSETQ. Relative to germline, V is 4 bases shorter and J is 2 bases shorter, with 16 bases between their ends. This clonotype originated in a man under 40 in good health and CMV-seropositive. Rearrangement joined TRBV5-1 to TRBJ2-1, and perhaps TRBD1 as D gene, on 6 matching bases. Sequenced: PBMCs. At the DNA level, the sequence is TGCGCCAGCAGCCAGAACGGACAGCTAACCTACAATGAGCAGTTCTTC. Translated, this is CASSQNGQLTYNEQFF.